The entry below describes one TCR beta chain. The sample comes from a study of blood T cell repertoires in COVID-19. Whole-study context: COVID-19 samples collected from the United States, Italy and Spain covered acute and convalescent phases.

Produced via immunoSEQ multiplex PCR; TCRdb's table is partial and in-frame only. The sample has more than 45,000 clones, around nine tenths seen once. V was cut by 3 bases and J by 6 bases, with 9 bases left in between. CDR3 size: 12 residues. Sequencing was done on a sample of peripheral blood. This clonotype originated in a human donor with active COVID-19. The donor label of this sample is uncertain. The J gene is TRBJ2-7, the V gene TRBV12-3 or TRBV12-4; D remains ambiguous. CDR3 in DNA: TGTGCCAGCAGTTTTTTTCCGTCCGAGCAGTACTTC. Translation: CASSFFPSEQYF.